One T cell receptor (beta chain) is described in this entry. In the study's own analysis: Amplification of reference gene primers provided the estimated nucleated cell counts. Clones were read by immunoSEQ multiplex PCR, and TCRdb kept only the in-frame ones, dropping some. V, J and clone size are those of that table, while D and trimming were read from the DNA. The table records approximately 250,000 clones, approximately 85% of them present only once. This sample was taken from a study of blood T cell repertoires in COVID-19. Across the whole study: T cells, B-cell-depleted T cells, or PBMCs provided the cDNA or gDNA that served as material.

CDR1 and CDR2 (germline): GTSNPN, SVGIG (reference sequence). Trimming shortened V by 6 bases and J by 2 bases, and 15 bases separated the two germline ends. The CDR3 totals 14 residues. The source is a man in his fifties or sixties with COVID-19, enrolled during active disease. J is TRBJ2-3 and V is TRBV30, with D possibly matching TRBD1 (6 bases). The sample was peripheral blood. CDR3 protein: CACCPGQFTDTQYF. The CDR3 nucleotides are TGTGCCTGTTGCCCTGGACAGTTCACAGATACGCAGTATTTT.